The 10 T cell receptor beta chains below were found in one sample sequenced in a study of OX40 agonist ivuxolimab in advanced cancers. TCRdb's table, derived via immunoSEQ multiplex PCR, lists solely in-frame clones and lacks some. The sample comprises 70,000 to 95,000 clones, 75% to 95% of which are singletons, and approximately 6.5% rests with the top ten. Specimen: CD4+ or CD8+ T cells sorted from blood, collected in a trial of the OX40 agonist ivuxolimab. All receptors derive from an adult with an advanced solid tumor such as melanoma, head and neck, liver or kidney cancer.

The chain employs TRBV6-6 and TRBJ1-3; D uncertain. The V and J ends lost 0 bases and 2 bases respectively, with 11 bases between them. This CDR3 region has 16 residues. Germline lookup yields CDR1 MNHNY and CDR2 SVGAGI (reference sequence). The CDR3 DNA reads TGTGCCAGCAGTTACTCGAGGCAGAAGCCTGGAAACACCATATATTTT. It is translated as CASSYSRQKPGNTIYF.

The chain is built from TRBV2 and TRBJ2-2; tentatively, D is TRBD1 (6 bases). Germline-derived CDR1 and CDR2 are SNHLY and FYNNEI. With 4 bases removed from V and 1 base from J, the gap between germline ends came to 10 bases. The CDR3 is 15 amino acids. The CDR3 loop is CASSVKGGNTGELFF. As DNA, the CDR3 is TGTGCCAGCAGTGTTAAAGGGGGGAACACCGGGGAGCTGTTTTTT.

The CDR3 bases are TGTGCCTGGGGGACAGGGGGATACGAGCAGTACTTC. Its translation: CAWGTGGYEQYF. The V and J genes are TRBV30 and TRBJ2-7; 11 nucleotides agree with TRBD1. The CDR3 is made up of 12 amino acids. Germline CDR1 is GTSNPN and CDR2 is SVGIG (reference sequence). Germline trimming cut 5 bases from V and 4 bases from J; bases unmatched to any gene: 1.

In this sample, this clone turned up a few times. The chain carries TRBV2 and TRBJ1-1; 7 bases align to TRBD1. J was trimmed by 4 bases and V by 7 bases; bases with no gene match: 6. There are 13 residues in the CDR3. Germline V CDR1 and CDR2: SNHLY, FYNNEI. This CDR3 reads CASMQGGVTEAFF. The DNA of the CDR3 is TGTGCCAGCATGCAAGGGGGCGTCACTGAAGCTTTCTTT.

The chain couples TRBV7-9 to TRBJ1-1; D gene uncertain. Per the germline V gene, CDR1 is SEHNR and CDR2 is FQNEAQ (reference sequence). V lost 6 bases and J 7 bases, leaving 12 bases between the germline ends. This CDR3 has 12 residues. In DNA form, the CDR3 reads TGTGCCAGCAGTTTACCCCGAGATGAAGCTTTCTTT. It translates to CASSLPRDEAFF.

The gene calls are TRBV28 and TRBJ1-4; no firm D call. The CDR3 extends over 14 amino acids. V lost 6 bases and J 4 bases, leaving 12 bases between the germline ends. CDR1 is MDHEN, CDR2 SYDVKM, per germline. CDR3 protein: CASRETGYNEKLFF. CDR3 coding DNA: TGTGCCAGCAGAGAGACGGGATATAATGAAAAACTGTTTTTT.

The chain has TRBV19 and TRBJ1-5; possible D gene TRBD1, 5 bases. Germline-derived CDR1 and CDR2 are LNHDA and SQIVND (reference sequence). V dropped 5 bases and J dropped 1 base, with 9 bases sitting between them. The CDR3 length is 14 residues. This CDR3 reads CASSQRDSNQPQHF. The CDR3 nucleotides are TGTGCCAGTAGTCAAAGGGACAGCAATCAGCCCCAGCATTTT.

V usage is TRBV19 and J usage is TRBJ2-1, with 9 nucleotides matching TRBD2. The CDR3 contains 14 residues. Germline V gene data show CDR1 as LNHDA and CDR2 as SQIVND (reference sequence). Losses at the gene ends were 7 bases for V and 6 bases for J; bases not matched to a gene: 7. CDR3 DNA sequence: TGTGCCAGTACCCTCGGACTAGCGCGCAATGAGCAGTTCTTC. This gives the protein CASTLGLARNEQFF.

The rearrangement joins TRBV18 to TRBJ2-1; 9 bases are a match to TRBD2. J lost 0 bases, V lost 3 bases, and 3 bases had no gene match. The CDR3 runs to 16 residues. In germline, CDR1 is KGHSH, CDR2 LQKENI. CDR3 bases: TGTGCCAGCTCACCTCTAGCGGGGTCCTCCTACAATGAGCAGTTCTTC. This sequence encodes CASSPLAGSSYNEQFF.

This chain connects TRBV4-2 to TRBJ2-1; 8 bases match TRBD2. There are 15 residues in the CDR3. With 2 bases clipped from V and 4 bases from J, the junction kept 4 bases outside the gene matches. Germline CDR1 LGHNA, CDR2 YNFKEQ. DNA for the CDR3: TGTGCCAGCAGCCAAATCCCTAGCGGGTACAATGAGCAGTTCTTC. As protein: CASSQIPSGYNEQFF.